The clone carrying this T cell receptor (beta chain) has just a few counts. The CDR3 runs to 12 residues. Looked up from germline, CDR1 is SGDLS and CDR2 is YYNGEE. Trimming cost V 3 bases and J 8 bases, with 10 bases left between them. This sample is part of a study of human T cells and chemical hapten exposure. TCRdb called the RACE reads again in MiXCR, with one record for every CDR3 protein. Here the sample spans about 80,000 distinct CDR3 sequences, around 13% being singletons. Noted time point: pre-sensitization, week 0. The treatment is: therapeutic diphenylcyclopropenone sensitization with weekly scalp DPC.

The origin of this receptor is a woman in her 50s with alopecia areata. Some clones in this sample may be carry-over from other donors' samples. The genes are TRBV9 and TRBJ2-3, with D hard to call. The sample here was whole blood, taken in connection with sensitization to the hapten diphenylcyclopropenone (DPC). The CDR3 sequence is CASSDRWGTQYF. CDR3 coding DNA: TGTGCCAGCAGCGATAGGTGGGGTACGCAGTATTTT.